This T cell receptor (beta chain) was identified during a study of T cell repertoires in cytomegalovirus infection. CDR3 length equals 15 residues. V lost 3 bases to trimming and J lost 0 bases, with 8 bases between them. Germline V CDR1 and CDR2: ENHRY, SYGVKD. One entry per CDR3 protein, called by TCRdb with MiXCR from the reads. Of 150,000 to 200,000 distinct CDR3 sequences in the sample, approximately 28% were seen once. This clonotype occurred many times. This TCR was sampled from a human donor in good health (CMV status not recorded). Some clones in this sample may be carry-over from other donors' samples. Specimen: PBMCs. This chain uses TRBV10-3 with TRBJ2-2; D possibly corresponds to TRBD1 (6 bases). CDR3 in DNA: TGTGCCATCAGTGAAAGGGGGACGAACACCGGGGAGCTGTTTTTT. It translates to CAISERGTNTGELFF.